Listed below are T cell receptor beta chains from one sample, sequenced in a study of T-cell reconstitution after alpha-beta-depleted transplantation in children. MiXCR, run by TCRdb on the PCR reads, gives a single entry per CDR3 protein. The profile covers about 460,000 distinct CDR3 sequences, with around 12% appearing a single time and around 6% taken by the ten largest. Sequences were derived from PBMCs from the stem cell graft donor, sampled from the stem cell graft. The receptors derive from a human donor who donated a stem cell graft to a child with combined immunodeficiency. Each CDR3 is given with its conserved first and last residue. The order of the fields is V gene, clone size, D gene, J gene, CDR3 DNA, CDR3 protein. D genes are given only for firm matches. The listing skips clone size in some rows; elsewhere it reads once, few, many or a size class.

TRBV28	many	-	TRBJ2-7	TGTGCCAGCAGTTTCCAGGGTAGTTTGGGCTCCTACGAGCAGTACTTC	CASSFQGSLGSYEQYF
TRBV6-4	many	-	TRBJ1-1	TGTGCCAGCATCTCTCCCTGGGGCAGGCGGATGGGGATGAACACTGAAGCTTTCTTT	CASISPWGRRMGMNTEAFF
TRBV7-3	-	-	TRBJ2-4	TGTGCCAGCAGCTCGGGACACCCCAACATTCAGTACTTC	CASSSGHPNIQYF
TRBV6-1	few	-	TRBJ1-6	TGTGCCAGCAGTCCCCCCCCAGGCAGAAATTCACCCCTCCACTTT	CASSPPPGRNSPLHF
TRBV7-8	few	-	TRBJ2-7	TGTGCCAGCAGCTTGGGAGAAGCCGAGCAGTACTTC	CASSLGEAEQYF
TRBV9	-	-	TRBJ2-7	TGTGCCAGCAGCCCCAGCGTAACCCTAAGATACGAGCAGTACTTC	CASSPSVTLRYEQYF
TRBV29-1	-	-	TRBJ2-5	TGCAGCTCGCAGGGCGTGGGGACGGCAGAGACCCAGTACTTC	CSSQGVGTAETQYF
TRBV18	many	-	TRBJ1-2	TGTGCCAGCTCACCGGGAGGGGATGGCTACACCTTC	CASSPGGDGYTF
TRBV5-4	many	TRBD1	TRBJ2-2	TGTGCCAGCAGCCTCGGACAGGGGAATGCGGTCGGGGAGCTGTTTTTT	CASSLGQGNAVGELFF
TRBV24-1	-	-	TRBJ2-3	TGTGCCACCAGTGCGGGAGTAGCAGATACGCAGTATTTT	CATSAGVADTQYF
TRBV12-3/TRBV12-4	few	-	TRBJ2-5	TGTGCCAGCAGTTACGGGACATCTCAGGAGACCCAGTACTTC	CASSYGTSQETQYF
TRBV6-5	-	TRBD2	TRBJ2-1	TGTGCCAGCAGTTACGGAGTCCGGACTAGCGGGTTCAATGAGCAGTTCTTC	CASSYGVRTSGFNEQFF
TRBV5-1	many	-	TRBJ2-1	TGCGCCAGCAGCTTCGTAAACCAGGGTGGAGCTGAGCAGTTCTTC	CASSFVNQGGAEQFF
TRBV18	-	-	TRBJ2-5	TGTGCCAGCTCACCACAGGCAGCAGGGGAGACCCAGTACTTC	CASSPQAAGETQYF
TRBV10-3	few	-	TRBJ1-3	TGTGCCATCAGTGAGCCACCCCGGGGGGCTGGAAACACCATATATTTT	CAISEPPRGAGNTIYF
TRBV12-3/TRBV12-4	many	-	TRBJ2-1	TGTGCCAGCAGTTTAGGGACTAACCGGCAGTTCTTC	CASSLGTNRQFF
TRBV27	few	TRBD2	TRBJ2-2	TGTGCCAGCAGTTCATGGACTAGCGGGGGGGCCTCGGCCGGGGAGCTGTTTTTT	CASSSWTSGGASAGELFF
TRBV12-3/TRBV12-4	many	TRBD2	TRBJ2-1	TGTGCCAGCAGTCCCACCCCTAGCGGGAGGGTTCAGGGGCAGTTCTTC	CASSPTPSGRVQGQFF
TRBV7-6	few	-	TRBJ1-3	TGTGCCAGCAGGAAACAGACTGGAAACACCATATATTTT	CASRKQTGNTIYF
TRBV12-3/TRBV12-4	many	-	TRBJ1-4	TGTGCCAGCAGGCGCGGAGAGGGCCTCGCAACTAATGAAAAACTGTTTTTT	CASRRGEGLATNEKLFF
TRBV5-1	many	-	TRBJ1-3	TGCGCCAGCAGCCCAGGAGAGAGCACCATATATTTT	CASSPGESTIYF
TRBV5-6	many	-	TRBJ2-1	TGTGCCAGCAGCTTGCTTTCCCGCTACAATGAGCAGTTCTTC	CASSLLSRYNEQFF
TRBV20-1	few	TRBD1	TRBJ1-1	TGCAGTGTCCAATCCCTGACAGGGTGGGAAAACACTGAAGCTTTCTTT	CSVQSLTGWENTEAFF
TRBV7-9	few	TRBD2	TRBJ2-1	TGTGCCAGCAGCATCCGACTAGCAGATGAGCAGTTCTTC	CASSIRLADEQFF